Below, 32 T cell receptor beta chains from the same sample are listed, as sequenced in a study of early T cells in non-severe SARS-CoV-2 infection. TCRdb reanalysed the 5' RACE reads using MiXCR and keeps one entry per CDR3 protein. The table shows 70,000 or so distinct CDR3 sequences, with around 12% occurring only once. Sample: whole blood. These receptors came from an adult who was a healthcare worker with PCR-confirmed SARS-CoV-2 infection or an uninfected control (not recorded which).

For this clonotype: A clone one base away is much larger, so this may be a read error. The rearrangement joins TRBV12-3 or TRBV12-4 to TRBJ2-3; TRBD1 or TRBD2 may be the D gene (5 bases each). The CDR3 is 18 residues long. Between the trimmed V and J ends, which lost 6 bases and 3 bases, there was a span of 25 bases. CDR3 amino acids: CASSHDYPGGIGTDTQYF. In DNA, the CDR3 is TGTGCCAGCAGCCACGACTACCCTGGGGGTATCGGAACAGATACGCAGTATTTT.

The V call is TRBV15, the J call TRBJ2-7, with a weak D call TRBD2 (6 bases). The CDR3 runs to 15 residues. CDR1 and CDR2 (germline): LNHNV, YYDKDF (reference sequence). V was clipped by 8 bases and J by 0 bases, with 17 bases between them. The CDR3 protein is CATSTRKEGSYEQYF. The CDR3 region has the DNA TGTGCCACCTCCACCCGGAAGGAGGGCTCCTACGAGCAGTACTTC. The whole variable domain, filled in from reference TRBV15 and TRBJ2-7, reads DAMVIQNPRYQVTQFGKPVTLSCSQTLNHNVMYWYQQKSSQAPKLLFHYYDKDFNNEADTPDNFQSRRPNTSFCFLDIRSPGLGDTAMYLCATSTRKEGSYEQYFGPGTRLTVT.

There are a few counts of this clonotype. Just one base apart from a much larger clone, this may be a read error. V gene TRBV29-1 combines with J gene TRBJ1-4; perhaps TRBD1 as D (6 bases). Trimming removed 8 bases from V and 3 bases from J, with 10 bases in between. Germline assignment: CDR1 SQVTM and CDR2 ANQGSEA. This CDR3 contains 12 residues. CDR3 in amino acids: CSSQGSNEKLFF. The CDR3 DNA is TGCAGCTCACAGGGTTCTAATGAAAAACTGTTTTTT.

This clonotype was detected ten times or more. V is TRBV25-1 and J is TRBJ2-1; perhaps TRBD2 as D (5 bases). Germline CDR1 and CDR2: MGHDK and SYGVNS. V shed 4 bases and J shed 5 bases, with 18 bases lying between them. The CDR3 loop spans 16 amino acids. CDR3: CASSAPVVYGNNEQFF. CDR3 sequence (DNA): TGTGCCAGCAGTGCCCCCGTAGTGTACGGGAACAATGAGCAGTTCTTC.

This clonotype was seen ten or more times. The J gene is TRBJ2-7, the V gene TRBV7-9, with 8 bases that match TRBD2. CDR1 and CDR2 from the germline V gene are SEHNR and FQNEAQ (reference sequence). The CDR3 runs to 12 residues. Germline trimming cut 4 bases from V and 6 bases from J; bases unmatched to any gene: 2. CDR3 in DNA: TGTGCCAGCAGCTCCCGGGAGGGCGAGCAGTACTTC. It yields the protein CASSSREGEQYF.

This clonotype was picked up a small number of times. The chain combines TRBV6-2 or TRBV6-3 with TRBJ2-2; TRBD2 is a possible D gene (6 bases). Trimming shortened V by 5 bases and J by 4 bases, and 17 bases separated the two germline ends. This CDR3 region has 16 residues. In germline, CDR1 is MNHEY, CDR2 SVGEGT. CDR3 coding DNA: TGTGCCAGCAGTAACGGGGGACGGAGGGTCACCGGGGAGCTGTTTTTT. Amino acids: CASSNGGRRVTGELFF.

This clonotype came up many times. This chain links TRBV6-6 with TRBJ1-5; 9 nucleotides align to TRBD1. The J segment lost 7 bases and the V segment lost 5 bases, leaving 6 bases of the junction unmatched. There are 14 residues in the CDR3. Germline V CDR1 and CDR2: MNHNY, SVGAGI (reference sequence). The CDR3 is CASSGGQGRQPQHF. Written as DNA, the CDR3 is TGTGCCAGCAGTGGGGGACAGGGTAGGCAGCCCCAGCATTTT.

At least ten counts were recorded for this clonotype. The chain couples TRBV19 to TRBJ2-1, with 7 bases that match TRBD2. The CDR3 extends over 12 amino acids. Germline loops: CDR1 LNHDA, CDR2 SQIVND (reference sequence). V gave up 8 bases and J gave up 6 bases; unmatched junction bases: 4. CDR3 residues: CASRSGGNEQFF. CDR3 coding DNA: TGTGCCAGTCGGTCGGGGGGCAATGAGCAGTTCTTC.

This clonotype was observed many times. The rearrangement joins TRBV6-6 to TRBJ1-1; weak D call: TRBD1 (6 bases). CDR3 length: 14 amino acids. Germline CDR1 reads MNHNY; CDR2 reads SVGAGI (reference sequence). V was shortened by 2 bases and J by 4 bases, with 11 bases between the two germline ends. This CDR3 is CASSYQDRGTEAFF. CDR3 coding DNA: TGTGCCAGCAGTTACCAGGACAGAGGCACTGAAGCTTTCTTT.

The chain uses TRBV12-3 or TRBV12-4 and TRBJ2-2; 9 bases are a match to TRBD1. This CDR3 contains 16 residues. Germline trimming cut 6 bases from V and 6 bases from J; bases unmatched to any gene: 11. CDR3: CASRLRDRAASGELFF. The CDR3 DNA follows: TGTGCCAGCAGACTCCGGGACAGGGCCGCTTCCGGGGAGCTGTTTTTT.

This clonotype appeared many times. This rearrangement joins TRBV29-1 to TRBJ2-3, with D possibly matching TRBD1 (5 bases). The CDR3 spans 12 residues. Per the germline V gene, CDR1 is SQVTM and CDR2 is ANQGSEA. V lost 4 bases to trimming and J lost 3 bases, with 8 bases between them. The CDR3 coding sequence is TGCAGCGTTGGACAGCTAACAGATACGCAGTATTTT. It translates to CSVGQLTDTQYF.

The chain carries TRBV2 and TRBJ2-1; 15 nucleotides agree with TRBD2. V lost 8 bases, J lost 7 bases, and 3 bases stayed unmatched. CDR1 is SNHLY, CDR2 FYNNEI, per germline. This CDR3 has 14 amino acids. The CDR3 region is CASYGTSGRNEQFF. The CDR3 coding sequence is TGTGCCAGCTATGGGACTAGCGGGAGGAATGAGCAGTTCTTC.

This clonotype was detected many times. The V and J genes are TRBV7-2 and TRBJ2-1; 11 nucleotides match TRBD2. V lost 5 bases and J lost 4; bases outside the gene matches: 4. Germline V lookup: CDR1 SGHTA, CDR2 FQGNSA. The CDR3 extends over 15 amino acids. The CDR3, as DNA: TGTGCCAGCAGCGCGGGACTAGCGGAGTACAATGAGCAGTTCTTC. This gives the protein CASSAGLAEYNEQFF. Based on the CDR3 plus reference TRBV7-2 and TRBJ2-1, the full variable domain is GAGVSQSPSNKVTEKGKDVELRCDPISGHTALYWYRQSLGQGLEFLIYFQGNSAPDKSGLPSDRFSAERTGGSVSTLTIQRTQQEDSAVYLCASSAGLAEYNEQFFGPGTRLTVL.

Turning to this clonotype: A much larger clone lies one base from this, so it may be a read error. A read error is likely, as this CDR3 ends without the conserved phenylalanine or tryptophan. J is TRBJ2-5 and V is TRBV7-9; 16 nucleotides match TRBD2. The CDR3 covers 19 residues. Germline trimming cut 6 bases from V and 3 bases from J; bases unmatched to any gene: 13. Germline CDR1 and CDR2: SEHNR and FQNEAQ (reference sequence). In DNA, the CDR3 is TGTGCCAGCAGGTCCAGCGTGGGACTAGCGGGAGGGTCGAAAGAGACCCAGTACTCC. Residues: CASRSSVGLAGGSKETQYS.

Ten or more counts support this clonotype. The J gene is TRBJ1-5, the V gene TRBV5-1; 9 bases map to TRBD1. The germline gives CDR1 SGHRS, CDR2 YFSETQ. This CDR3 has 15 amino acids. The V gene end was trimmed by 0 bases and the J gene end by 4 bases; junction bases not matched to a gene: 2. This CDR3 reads CASSLGTGVNQPQHF. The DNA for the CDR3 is TGCGCCAGCAGCTTGGGGACAGGGGTTAATCAGCCCCAGCATTTT.

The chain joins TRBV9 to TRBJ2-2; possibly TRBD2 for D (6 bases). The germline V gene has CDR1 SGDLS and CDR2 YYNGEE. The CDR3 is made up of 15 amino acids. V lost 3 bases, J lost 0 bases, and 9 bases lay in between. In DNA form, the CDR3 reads TGTGCCAGCAGCGCGGGACTGGCGAACACCGGGGAGCTGTTTTTT. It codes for CASSAGLANTGELFF.

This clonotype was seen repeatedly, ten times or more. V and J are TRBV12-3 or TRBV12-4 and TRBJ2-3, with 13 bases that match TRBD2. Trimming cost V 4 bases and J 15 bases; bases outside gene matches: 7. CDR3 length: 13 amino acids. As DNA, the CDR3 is TGTGCCAGCAGTTCATTACTAGCGGGAGGGTTATATTTT. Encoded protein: CASSSLLAGGLYF.

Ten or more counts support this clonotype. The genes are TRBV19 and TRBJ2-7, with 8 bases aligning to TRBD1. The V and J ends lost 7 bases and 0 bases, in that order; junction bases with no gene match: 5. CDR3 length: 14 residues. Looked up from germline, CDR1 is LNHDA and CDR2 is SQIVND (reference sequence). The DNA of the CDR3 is TGTGCCAGTAAGTGGACAGGGAGCTCCTACGAGCAGTACTTC. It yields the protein CASKWTGSSYEQYF.

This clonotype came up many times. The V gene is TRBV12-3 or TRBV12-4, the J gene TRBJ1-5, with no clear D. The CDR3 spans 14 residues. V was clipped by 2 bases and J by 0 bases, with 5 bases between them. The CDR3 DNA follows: TGTGCCAGCAGTTTATGGCCTAGCAATCAGCCCCAGCATTTT. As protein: CASSLWPSNQPQHF.

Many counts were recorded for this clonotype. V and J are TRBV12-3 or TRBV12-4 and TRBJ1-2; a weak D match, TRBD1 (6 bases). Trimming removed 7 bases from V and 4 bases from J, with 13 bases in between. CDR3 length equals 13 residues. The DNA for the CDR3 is TGTGCCAGCACGAGGGGAGGGGGCTATGGCTACACCTTC. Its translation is CASTRGGGYGYTF.

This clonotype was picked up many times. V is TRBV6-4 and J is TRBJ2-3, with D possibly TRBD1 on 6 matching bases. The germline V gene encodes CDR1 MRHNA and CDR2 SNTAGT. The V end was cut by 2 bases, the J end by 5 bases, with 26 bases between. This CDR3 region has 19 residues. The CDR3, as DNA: TGTGCCAGCAGTGACCCTAGGACGGGACAAGACCTGGAATTAGATACGCAGTATTTT. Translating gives CASSDPRTGQDLELDTQYF.

The CDR3 sequence is CASSSSGRDAGELFF. CDR3 nucleotides: TGTGCCAGCAGTTCAAGCGGGAGAGACGCCGGGGAGCTGTTTTTT. The rearrangement joins TRBV9 to TRBJ2-2, with TRBD2 matching 8 bases. This CDR3 is 15 amino acids long. V dropped 5 bases and J dropped 6; count of bases not matched to a gene: 9. Germline CDR1 SGDLS, CDR2 YYNGEE. Full variable domain (rest looked up from reference TRBV9 and TRBJ2-2): DSGVTQTPKHLITATGQRVTLRCSPRSGDLSVYWYQQSLDQGLQFLIQYYNGEERAKGNILERFSAQQFPDLHSELNLSSLELGDSALYFCASSSSGRDAGELFFGEGSRLTVL.

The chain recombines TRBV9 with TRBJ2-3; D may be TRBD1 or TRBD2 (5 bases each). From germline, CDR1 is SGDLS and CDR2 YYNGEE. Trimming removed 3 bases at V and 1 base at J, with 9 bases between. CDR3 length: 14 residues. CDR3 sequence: CASSDMGGTDTQYF. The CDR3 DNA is TGTGCCAGCAGCGATATGGGGGGCACAGATACGCAGTATTTT.

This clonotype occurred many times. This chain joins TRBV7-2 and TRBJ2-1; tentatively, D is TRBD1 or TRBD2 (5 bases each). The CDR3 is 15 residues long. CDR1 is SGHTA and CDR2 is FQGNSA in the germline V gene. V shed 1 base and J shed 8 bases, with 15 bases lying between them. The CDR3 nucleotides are TGTGCCAGCAGCTTAGAGGGACGACTTGTGGATGAGCAGTTCTTC. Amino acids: CASSLEGRLVDEQFF.

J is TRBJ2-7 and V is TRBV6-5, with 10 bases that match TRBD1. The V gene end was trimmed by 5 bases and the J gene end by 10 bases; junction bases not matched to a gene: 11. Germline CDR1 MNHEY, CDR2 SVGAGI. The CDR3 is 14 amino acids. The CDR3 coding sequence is TGTGCCAGCAGTCCTAACCGGGACAGGGGCAGTCAGTACTTC. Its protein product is CASSPNRDRGSQYF.

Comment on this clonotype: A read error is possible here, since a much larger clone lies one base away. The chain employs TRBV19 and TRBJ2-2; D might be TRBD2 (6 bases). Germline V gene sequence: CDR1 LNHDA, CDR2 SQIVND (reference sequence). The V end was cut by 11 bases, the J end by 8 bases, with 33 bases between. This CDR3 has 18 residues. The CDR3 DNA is TGTGCCGGTACCCGATCATCGCTCCGGGACTCCGCACTTGGGGAGCTGTTTTTT. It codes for CAGTRSSLRDSALGELFF.

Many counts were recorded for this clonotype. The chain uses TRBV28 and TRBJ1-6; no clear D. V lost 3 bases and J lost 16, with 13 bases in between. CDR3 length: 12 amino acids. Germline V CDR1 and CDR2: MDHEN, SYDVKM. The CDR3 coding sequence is TGTGCCAGCAGTTTTGTACATTCAAGACTCCACTTT. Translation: CASSFVHSRLHF.

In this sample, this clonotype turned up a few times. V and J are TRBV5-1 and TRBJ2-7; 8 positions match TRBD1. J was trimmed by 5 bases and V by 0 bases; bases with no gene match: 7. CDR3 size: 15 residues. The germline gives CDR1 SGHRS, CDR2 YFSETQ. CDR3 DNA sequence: TGCGCCAGCAGCTTGGACGACAGGGGTCTCGACGAGCAGTACTTC. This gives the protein CASSLDDRGLDEQYF.

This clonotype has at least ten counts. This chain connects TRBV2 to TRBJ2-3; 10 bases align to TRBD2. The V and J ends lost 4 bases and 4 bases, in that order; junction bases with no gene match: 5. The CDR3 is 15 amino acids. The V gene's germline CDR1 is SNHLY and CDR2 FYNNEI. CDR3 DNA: TGTGCCAGCAGTGCTAGCGGGAGTTTAGCAGATACGCAGTATTTT. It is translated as CASSASGSLADTQYF.

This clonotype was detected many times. As DNA, the CDR3 is TGCAGCGCCAACCGGGACCCAAACTCCTACGAGCAGTACTTC. This translates into CSANRDPNSYEQYF. The rearrangement links TRBV29-1 to TRBJ2-7, with D perhaps given as TRBD1 or TRBD2 (5 bases each). The V end lost 7 bases, the J end lost 0 bases, and 16 bases lay between the germline ends. CDR3 length: 14 amino acids. The germline V gene has CDR1 SQVTM and CDR2 ANQGSEA.

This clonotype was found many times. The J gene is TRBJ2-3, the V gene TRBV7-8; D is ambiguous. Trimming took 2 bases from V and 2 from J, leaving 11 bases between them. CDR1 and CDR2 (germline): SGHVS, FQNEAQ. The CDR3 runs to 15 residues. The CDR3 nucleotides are TGTGCCAGCAGCTTATTCGGCGGATCCACAGATACGCAGTATTTT. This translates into CASSLFGGSTDTQYF.

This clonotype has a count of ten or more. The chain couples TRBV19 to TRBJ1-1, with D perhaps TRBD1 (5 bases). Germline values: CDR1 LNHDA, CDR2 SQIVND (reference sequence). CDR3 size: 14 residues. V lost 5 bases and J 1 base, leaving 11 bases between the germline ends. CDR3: CASSEDRWNTEAFF. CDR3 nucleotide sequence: TGTGCCAGTAGTGAAGACAGATGGAACACTGAAGCTTTCTTT.